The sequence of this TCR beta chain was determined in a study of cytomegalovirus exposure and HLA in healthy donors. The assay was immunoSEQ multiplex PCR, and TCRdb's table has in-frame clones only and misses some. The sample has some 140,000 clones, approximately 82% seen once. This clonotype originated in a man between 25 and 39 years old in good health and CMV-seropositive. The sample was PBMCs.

The DNA of the CDR3 is TGTGCCAGCAGCACCCAGGGGGGACCCACAGATACGCAGTATTTT. This codes for CASSTQGGPTDTQYF. The chain joins TRBV7-3 to TRBJ2-3; the D gene is possibly TRBD1 (7 bases). Trimming left V 5 bases short and J 2 bases short, with 14 bases between. The V gene's germline CDR1 is SGHTA and CDR2 FQGTGA. The CDR3 totals 15 residues.